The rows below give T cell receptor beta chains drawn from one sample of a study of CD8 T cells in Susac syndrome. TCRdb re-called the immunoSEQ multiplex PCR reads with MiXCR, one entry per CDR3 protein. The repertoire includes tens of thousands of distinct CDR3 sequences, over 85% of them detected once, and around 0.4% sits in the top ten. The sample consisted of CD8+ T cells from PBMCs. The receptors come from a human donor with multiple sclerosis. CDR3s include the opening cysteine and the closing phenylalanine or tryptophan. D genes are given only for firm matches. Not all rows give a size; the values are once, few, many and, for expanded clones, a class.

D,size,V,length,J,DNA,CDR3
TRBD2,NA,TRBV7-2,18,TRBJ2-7,TGTGCCAGCAGCTACGGGACTAGCGGGAAAGGCCCCTTTTTCAAGCAGTACTTC,CASSYGTSGKGPFFKQYF
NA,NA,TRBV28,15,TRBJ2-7,TGTGCCAGCAGACCACTGACAGGTGCTCGCTACGAGCAGTACTTC,CASRPLTGARYEQYF
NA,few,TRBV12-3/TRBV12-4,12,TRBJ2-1,TGTGCCAGCAGCCTTCCAAACAATGAGCAGTTCTTC,CASSLPNNEQFF
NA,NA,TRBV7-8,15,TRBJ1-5,TGTGCCAGCAGCCTAGACCAGTATAGCAATCAGCCCCAGCATTTT,CASSLDQYSNQPQHF
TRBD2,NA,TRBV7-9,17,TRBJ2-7,TGTGCCAGCAGCTTAGAACTAGCGGGGAGGACAATCTACGAGCAGTACTTC,CASSLELAGRTIYEQYF
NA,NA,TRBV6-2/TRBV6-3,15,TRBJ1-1,TGTGCCAGCAGTTACCGCGGAACCTTGAACACTGAAGCTTTCTTT,CASSYRGTLNTEAFF
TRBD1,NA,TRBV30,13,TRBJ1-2,TGTGCCTGGAGTGTAGACAGGGGGCTTGGCTACACCTTC,CAWSVDRGLGYTF
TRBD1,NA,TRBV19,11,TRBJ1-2,TGTGCCAGTTCAGACAGGGGCGGCTACACCTTC,CASSDRGGYTF
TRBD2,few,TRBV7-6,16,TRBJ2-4,TGTGCCAGCAGCTTAGGGGCTAGCGGGAGGGGAAACATTCAGTACTTC,CASSLGASGRGNIQYF
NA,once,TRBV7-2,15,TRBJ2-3,TGTGCCAGCAGAGACAGCGGAGGGAGGACAGATACGCAGTATTTT,CASRDSGGRTDTQYF
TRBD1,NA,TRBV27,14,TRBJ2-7,TGTGCCAGCAGTTTTACAGGGGGCGGCTACGAGCAGTACTTC,CASSFTGGGYEQYF
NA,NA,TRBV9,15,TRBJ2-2,TGTGCCAGCAGCCCTATGGACGGACCCACCGGGGAGCTGTTTTTT,CASSPMDGPTGELFF
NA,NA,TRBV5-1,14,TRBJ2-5,TGCGCCAGCAGCTTGGAAGGGTTGGAGCAGACCCAGTACTTC,CASSLEGLEQTQYF
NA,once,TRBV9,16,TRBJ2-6,TGTGCCAGCAGCGCAGACCGGCGCTCTGGGGCCAACGTCCTGACTTTC,CASSADRRSGANVLTF
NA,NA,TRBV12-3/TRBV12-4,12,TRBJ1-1,TGTGCCAGCACCAGGGAAGCCACTGAAGCTTTCTTT,CASTREATEAFF
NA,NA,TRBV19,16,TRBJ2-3,TGTGCCAGTAGCCCATCGGGGAAAACTAGCACAGATACGCAGTATTTT,CASSPSGKTSTDTQYF
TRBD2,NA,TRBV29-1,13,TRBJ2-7,TGCAGCGTTGAAGGTAGGACTAGCTACGAGCAGTACTTC,CSVEGRTSYEQYF
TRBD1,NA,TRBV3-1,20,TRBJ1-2,TGTGCCAGCAGCCAAGGGGACGGGACAGGGAGCGTGGTTACGAACTATGGCTACACCTTC,CASSQGDGTGSVVTNYGYTF
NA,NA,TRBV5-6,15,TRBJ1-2,TGTGCCAGCAGCCGCCTACAGGGAGTCAACTATGGCTACACCTTC,CASSRLQGVNYGYTF
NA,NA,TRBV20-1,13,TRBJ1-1,TGCAGTGCTAGGGGGGGCTTCGACACTGAAGCTTTCTTT,CSARGGFDTEAFF
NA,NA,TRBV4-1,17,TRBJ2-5,TGCGCCAGCAGCCAAGATTCGGGCGGCAGCCACCAAGAGACCCAGTACTTC,CASSQDSGGSHQETQYF
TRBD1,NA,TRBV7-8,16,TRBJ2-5,TGTGCCAGCAGCTCCTTGACAGGGGAGCGGAAAGAGACCCAGTACTTC,CASSSLTGERKETQYF
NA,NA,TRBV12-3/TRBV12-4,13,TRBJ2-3,TGTGCCAGCAGGGGCCGGGGGTCAGATACGCAGTATTTT,CASRGRGSDTQYF
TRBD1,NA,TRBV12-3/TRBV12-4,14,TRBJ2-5,TGTGCCAGCAGTTTCTTGGACAGGGTTGAGACCCAGTACTTC,CASSFLDRVETQYF
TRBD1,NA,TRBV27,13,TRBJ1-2,TGTGCCAGCATCGGACAGGATAACTATGGCTACACCTTC,CASIGQDNYGYTF
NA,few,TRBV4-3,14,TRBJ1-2,TGCGCCAGCAGCCAAGGTTCCTCCTACTATGGCTACACCTTC,CASSQGSSYYGYTF
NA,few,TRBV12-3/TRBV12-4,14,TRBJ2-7,TGTGCCAGCAGTTTGAAAGGGAGCTCCTACGAGCAGTACTTC,CASSLKGSSYEQYF
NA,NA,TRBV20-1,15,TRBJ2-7,TGCAGTGCTAGAGTCCTGGGACACGGGTCCTACGAGCAGTACTTC,CSARVLGHGSYEQYF
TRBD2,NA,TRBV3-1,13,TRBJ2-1,TGTGCCAGCAGCCACAGCGGGGACAATGAGCAGTTCTTC,CASSHSGDNEQFF
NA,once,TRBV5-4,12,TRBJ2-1,TGTGCCAGCAGCTTGTTAGATAATGAGCAGTTCTTC,CASSLLDNEQFF
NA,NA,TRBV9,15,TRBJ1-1,TGTGCCAGCAGCACACGAGACAGCCTCAACACTGAAGCTTTCTTT,CASSTRDSLNTEAFF
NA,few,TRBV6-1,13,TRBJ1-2,TGTGCCAGCAGAACAGGGTCCCGGTCCGGCTACACCTTC,CASRTGSRSGYTF
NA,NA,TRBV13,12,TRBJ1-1,TGTGCCAGCAGCGTCCGAACAGGTGAAGCTTTCTTT,CASSVRTGEAFF
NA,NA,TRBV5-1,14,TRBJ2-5,TGCGCCAGCAGTTGGTCCGACACCCAAGAGACCCAGTACTTC,CASSWSDTQETQYF
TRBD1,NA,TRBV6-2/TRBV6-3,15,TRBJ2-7,TGTGCCAGCAGTTACCTTACAGGGGAAAACTACGAGCAGTACTTC,CASSYLTGENYEQYF
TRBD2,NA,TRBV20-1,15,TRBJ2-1,TGCAGTGCCATTTGGCTAGCGGGGGTCCCCAATGAGCAGTTCTTC,CSAIWLAGVPNEQFF
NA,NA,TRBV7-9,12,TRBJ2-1,TGTGCCAGCAGCTACGTAGGCAATGAGCAGTTCTTC,CASSYVGNEQFF
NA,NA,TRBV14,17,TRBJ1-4,TGTGCCAGCAGCCAAAAGATTTTCAGGGGACCTAATGAAAAACTGTTTTTT,CASSQKIFRGPNEKLFF
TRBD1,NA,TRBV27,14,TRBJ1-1,TGTGCCAGCAGTTACAGGGGATTGAACACTGAAGCTTTCTTT,CASSYRGLNTEAFF
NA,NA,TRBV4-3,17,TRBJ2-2,TGCGCCAGCAGCCGAGGGGGTGGCCGGCGGAACACCGGGGAGCTGTTTTTT,CASSRGGGRRNTGELFF
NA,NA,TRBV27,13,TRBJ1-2,TGTGCCAGCAGTTTATCGGGGGGCTATGGCTACACCTTC,CASSLSGGYGYTF